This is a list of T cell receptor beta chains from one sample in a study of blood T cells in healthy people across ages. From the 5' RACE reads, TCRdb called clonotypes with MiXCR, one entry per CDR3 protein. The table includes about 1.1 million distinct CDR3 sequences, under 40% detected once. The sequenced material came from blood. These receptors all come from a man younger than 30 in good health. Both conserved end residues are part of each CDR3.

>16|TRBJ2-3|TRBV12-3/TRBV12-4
CASSFFEGGGADTQYF
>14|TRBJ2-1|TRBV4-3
CASSTRTGHNEQFF
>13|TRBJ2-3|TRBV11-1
CASSDGNTDTQYF
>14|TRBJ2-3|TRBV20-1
CSARGQGDTDTQYF
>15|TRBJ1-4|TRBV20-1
CSALPWGRSNEKLFF
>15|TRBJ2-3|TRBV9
CASSTGGVGTDTQYF
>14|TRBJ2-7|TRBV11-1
CASSLERSSYEQYF
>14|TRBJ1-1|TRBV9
CASSAPARGTEAFF
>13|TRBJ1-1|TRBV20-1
CSARGERNTEAFF
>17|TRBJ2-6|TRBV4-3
CASSQESVFSGANVLTF